The rows below give T cell receptor beta chains drawn from one sample of a study of T-cell reconstitution after alpha-beta-depleted transplantation in children. TCRdb recomputed calls from the PCR reads with MiXCR, one row per CDR3 protein. The table records around 240,000 distinct CDR3 sequences, around 7.5% of them present only once. This material consisted of PBMCs, mostly from graft donor cells, taken 180 days after TCRalphabeta/CD19-depleted stem cell transplant. These receptors were obtained from a male patient under 18 who had a stem cell transplant for acute lymphoblastic leukemia, so the T cells may come from the graft donor. Both conserved end residues are part of each CDR3. A D gene is named only where the DNA matches it firmly. Some rows mark clone size as missing; the rest say once, few, many or name a class of expanded clone.

clone_size,d_call,j_call,v_call,cdr3_nt,cdr3_aa
many,.,TRBJ2-5,TRBV5-6,TGTGCCAGCAGCTTGCTGGGACCTCAAGAGACCCAGTACTTC,CASSLLGPQETQYF
many,TRBD2,TRBJ2-7,TRBV29-1,TGCAGCGTTAGGACTAGCGGGGAGTACGAGCAGTACTTC,CSVRTSGEYEQYF
many,.,TRBJ2-2,TRBV24-1,TGTGCCACCAGTGAGAGTGGTGCCGGGGAGCTGTTTTTT,CATSESGAGELFF
many,.,TRBJ2-1,TRBV7-9,TGTGCCAGCAGCTTAGCACAGGGGAGGAATGAGCAGTTCTTC,CASSLAQGRNEQFF
many,TRBD1,TRBJ2-7,TRBV3-1,TGTGCCAGCAGCTCACAGGGGATCTCCTACGAGCAGTACTTC,CASSSQGISYEQYF
many,.,TRBJ2-5,TRBV28,TGTGCCAGCAGCCAGACAGGGCCAAGGAGGGCCCAGTACTTC,CASSQTGPRRAQYF
many,.,TRBJ2-3,TRBV28,TGTGCCACCGTGGGTGGGAGCGAAACAGATACGCAGTATTTT,CATVGGSETDTQYF
many,TRBD1,TRBJ1-2,TRBV12-3/TRBV12-4,TGTGCCAGCAGTCTCACAGGGGTGCGAGACTATGGCTACACCTTC,CASSLTGVRDYGYTF
many,TRBD1,TRBJ2-5,TRBV12-3/TRBV12-4,TGTGCCAGCAGTCGCGACAGGGGGCGAGGGGAGACCCAGTACTTC,CASSRDRGRGETQYF
many,.,TRBJ1-1,TRBV12-3/TRBV12-4,TGTGCCAGCAGGAACAGTGCCCTGAACACTGAAGCTTTCTTT,CASRNSALNTEAFF
many,TRBD2,TRBJ2-7,TRBV12-3/TRBV12-4,TGTGCCAGCAGTTTAGTGGCAGGGAGGGGCTACGAGCAGTACTTC,CASSLVAGRGYEQYF
many,TRBD1,TRBJ2-7,TRBV7-8,TGTGCCAGCAGCCAGGACAGGGGGCACGAGCAGTACTTC,CASSQDRGHEQYF
many,.,TRBJ2-4,TRBV18,TGTGCCAGCTCAACTAAGGACATTCAGTACTTC,CASSTKDIQYF
many,.,TRBJ2-3,TRBV7-8,TGTGCCAGCAGCTTAGTCAGTGGAGCAATGGGAGATACGCAGTATTTT,CASSLVSGAMGDTQYF
.,TRBD2,TRBJ2-1,TRBV13,TGTGCCAGCAGCCCCGGGGTACTAGCGGGGGCCTCCTACAATGAGCAGTTCTTC,CASSPGVLAGASYNEQFF
many,.,TRBJ1-5,TRBV10-3,TGTGCCATCGGAGCGGGGGAACCGTATCAGCCCCAGCATTTT,CAIGAGEPYQPQHF
many,.,TRBJ1-3,TRBV28,TGTGCCAGCAGTTTCTGGAACACCATATATTTT,CASSFWNTIYF
many,.,TRBJ1-2,TRBV4-1,TGCGCCAGCAGCCAAGCGGGAGGGGCCGGGAATGGCTACACCTTC,CASSQAGGAGNGYTF
many,.,TRBJ2-5,TRBV5-1,TGCGCCAGCAGCCCGTTGACAGAGGTTGGGGAGACCCAGTACTTC,CASSPLTEVGETQYF
many,.,TRBJ1-3,TRBV25-1,TGTGCCAGCCAGCGGAGCTCTGGAAACACCATATATTTT,CASQRSSGNTIYF
many,.,TRBJ2-2,TRBV28,TGTGCCAGCAGCCGCCAGAGATCCGGGGAGCTGTTTTTT,CASSRQRSGELFF
many,.,TRBJ1-2,TRBV28,TGTGCCAGCACCAGGTCCTTTTGGGGGGCTTCCTCCTATGGCTACACCTTC,CASTRSFWGASSYGYTF
many,TRBD1,TRBJ1-5,TRBV20-1,TGCAGTGCTGTACAGGGGACAGGTCAGCCCCAGCATTTT,CSAVQGTGQPQHF
many,.,TRBJ2-2,TRBV7-9,TGTGCCAGCAGCTTTGGTCAGGGGCTTCTGAACACCGGGGAGCTGTTTTTT,CASSFGQGLLNTGELFF
many,.,TRBJ2-3,TRBV9,TGTGCCAGCAGCGTCGGTAGCAGTTACACAGATACGCAGTATTTT,CASSVGSSYTDTQYF
many,.,TRBJ2-3,TRBV5-1,TGCGCCAGCAGCTTGGATACCCACCAGGTCGGCCTTGGGGGTACGCAGTATTTT,CASSLDTHQVGLGGTQYF
many,.,TRBJ1-2,TRBV13,TGTGCCAGCAGCTTAAGGGGCGGAGGGACAAACTATGGCTACACCTTC,CASSLRGGGTNYGYTF
many,.,TRBJ2-5,TRBV12-3/TRBV12-4,TGTGCCAGCAGTTTTCGGGAGACCCAGTACTTC,CASSFRETQYF
many,TRBD1,TRBJ2-7,TRBV6-1,TGTGCCAGCAGTGACACCGGGACAGGGGTCAACGAGCAGTACTTC,CASSDTGTGVNEQYF
many,TRBD2,TRBJ2-4,TRBV6-2/TRBV6-3,TGTGCCAGCAGTTACTCGACTAGCGGGAGGGTGATTCAGTACTTC,CASSYSTSGRVIQYF
many,TRBD1,TRBJ1-1,TRBV3-1,TGTGCCAGCAGCCGTACAGGGGAAAACACTGAAGCTTTCTTT,CASSRTGENTEAFF
many,.,TRBJ1-6,TRBV7-2,TGTGCCAGCAGCTTAAACGTTGGGTATTCACCCCTCCACTTT,CASSLNVGYSPLHF
many,TRBD1,TRBJ2-6,TRBV11-2,TGTGCCAGCAGCTCCCGGGACAGGGAGGTTGGGGCCAACGTCCTGACTTTC,CASSSRDREVGANVLTF
many,.,TRBJ2-7,TRBV5-1,TGCGCCAGCAGCTCCCCCGGACCGGAGCAGTACTTC,CASSSPGPEQYF
few,.,TRBJ2-1,TRBV19,TGTGCCAGTAGTATACTCGGGACTTATAGTTACAATGAGCAGTTCTTC,CASSILGTYSYNEQFF
many,.,TRBJ2-1,TRBV21-1,TGTGCCAGCAGCGAACTCCCGGGACTAGTGGAGTTCTTC,CASSELPGLVEFF
many,.,TRBJ2-7,TRBV4-1,TGCGCCAGCAGCCAAGGTACCTCTTACGAGCAGTACTTC,CASSQGTSYEQYF
many,.,TRBJ1-1,TRBV5-1,TGCGCCAGCAGCCAGCTTCACGGGAACACTGAAGCTTTCTTT,CASSQLHGNTEAFF
many,.,TRBJ1-6,TRBV3-1,TGTGCCAGCAGCCAGGGGATTCGCGAGGGGTCCCTCCACTTT,CASSQGIREGSLHF
many,TRBD2,TRBJ2-1,TRBV12-3/TRBV12-4,TGTGCCAGCAGTTTTCGTAGCGGGAGGGGGAATGAGCAGTTCTTC,CASSFRSGRGNEQFF
many,.,TRBJ2-2,TRBV24-1,TGTGCCACCAGTGGGGGGAACACCGGGGAGCTGTTTTTT,CATSGGNTGELFF
many,.,TRBJ2-3,TRBV21-1,TGTGCCAGCAGCCCCCAAGTGCTCGGACAGGGCGGCACAGATACGCAGTATTTT,CASSPQVLGQGGTDTQYF
.,TRBD2,TRBJ2-1,TRBV6-1,TGTGCCAGCATCTCGGGACTAGCGGGGTACAATGAGCAGTTCTTC,CASISGLAGYNEQFF
many,.,TRBJ2-4,TRBV12-3/TRBV12-4,TGTGCCAGCAGTTTAGACAGTTTGGACATTCAGTACTTC,CASSLDSLDIQYF
many,.,TRBJ2-7,TRBV28,TGTGCCAGCAGGGGGGTGTTCTACGAGCAGTACTTC,CASRGVFYEQYF
.,TRBD2,TRBJ2-3,TRBV12-3/TRBV12-4,TGTGCCAGCAGTCCGCGAGGGCCGGGACTAGCGGGTACAAATACGCAGTATTTT,CASSPRGPGLAGTNTQYF
many,TRBD1,TRBJ2-3,TRBV2,TGTGCCAGCCTCGGACAGGTGTGGAATACGCAGTATTTT,CASLGQVWNTQYF
many,.,TRBJ2-2,TRBV12-3/TRBV12-4,TGTGCCAGCAGTTTAGCGAGGGGGTGCCCTCGACTCCACGGGGAGCTGTTTTTT,CASSLARGCPRLHGELFF
many,.,TRBJ1-2,TRBV4-3,TGCGCCAGCAGCCAAGACCCCGGGACACCCTATGGCTACACCTTC,CASSQDPGTPYGYTF
many,.,TRBJ1-1,TRBV6-2/TRBV6-3,TGTGCCGTCGGACGGGCGGCTTTTGGCACTGAAGCTTTCTTT,CAVGRAAFGTEAFF